The 32 T cell receptor beta chains below were found in one sample sequenced in a study of blood T cell repertoires in COVID-19. Generated by immunoSEQ multiplex PCR, the TCRdb table keeps only in-frame clones and is missing some. The sample yields 540,000 or so clones, roughly nine tenths seen once. Sequenced sample: peripheral blood. These receptors were taken from a woman aged 45 to 65 with COVID-19, enrolled during active disease.

V is TRBV27 and J is TRBJ1-1; 12 bases match TRBD1. CDR3 size: 17 residues. Germline CDR1 is MNHEY and CDR2 is SMNVEV (reference sequence). The trim removed 3 bases at V and 5 bases at J, leaving 10 bases unmatched. CDR3 sequence reads: CASSLGGDRGLGTEAFF. The CDR3 DNA follows: TGTGCCAGCAGTTTGGGGGGGGACAGGGGGCTGGGGACTGAAGCTTTCTTT.

V usage is TRBV30 and J usage is TRBJ2-6; maybe TRBD1 (5 bases). CDR3 length: 16 amino acids. V lost 7 bases and J 4 bases, leaving 20 bases between the germline ends. Germline assignment: CDR1 GTSNPN and CDR2 SVGIG (reference sequence). CDR3: CALGTQGSIGANVLTF. CDR3 nucleotide sequence: TGTGCCTTGGGAACGCAGGGAAGCATAGGGGCCAACGTCCTGACTTTC.

The V and J genes are TRBV6-5 and TRBJ2-3; a weak D match, TRBD2 (5 bases). The V and J ends lost 6 bases and 4 bases respectively, with 14 bases between them. Germline V CDR1 and CDR2: MNHEY, SVGAGI. The CDR3 runs 14 residues. The CDR3 DNA reads TGTGCCAGCAGGTTGCTCTTTAGCGCAGATACGCAGTATTTT. Protein: CASRLLFSADTQYF.

This chain connects TRBV27 to TRBJ2-7; D possibly corresponds to TRBD1 (5 bases). The germline CDR1 and CDR2 sequences are MNHEY and SMNVEV (reference sequence). V shed 6 bases and J shed 3 bases, with 12 bases lying between them. The CDR3 totals 13 residues. CDR3 protein: CASRVGRGYEQYF. The CDR3 bases are TGTGCCAGCAGGGTGGGTAGGGGCTACGAGCAGTACTTC.

The chain combines TRBV5-6 with TRBJ2-7, with a weak D call TRBD2 (6 bases). The CDR3 is made up of 17 amino acids. The V gene lost 0 bases and the J gene lost 1 base, with 17 bases spanning the gap. Germline lookup yields CDR1 SGHDT and CDR2 YYEEEE. The DNA of the CDR3 is TGTGCCAGCAGCTTGGGGGGCACCGGGACTTTTTCCTACGAGCAGTACTTC. Protein product: CASSLGGTGTFSYEQYF. The whole variable domain, remainder taken from reference TRBV5-6 and TRBJ2-7, is DAGVTQSPTHLIKTRGQQVTLRCSPKSGHDTVSWYQQALGQGPQFIFQYYEEEERQRGNFPDRFSGHQFPNYSSELNVNALLLGDSALYLCASSLGGTGTFSYEQYFGPGTRLTVT.

The V gene is TRBV14, the J gene TRBJ2-1; the D gene is possibly TRBD1 (5 bases). Germline V CDR1 and CDR2: SGHDN, FVKESK. Trimming stripped 1 base from V and 1 base from J, with 23 bases between. The CDR3 totals 20 residues. The CDR3 is CASSQGLSGQNLLSYNEQFF. The DNA for the CDR3 is TGTGCCAGCAGCCAAGGCCTGTCAGGGCAGAACCTTTTATCCTACAATGAGCAGTTCTTC.

The J gene is TRBJ1-2, the V gene TRBV30; D remains unclear. Trimming stripped 3 bases from V and 4 bases from J, with 6 bases between. The CDR3 runs to 11 residues. The germline V gene encodes CDR1 GTSNPN and CDR2 SVGIG (reference sequence). CDR3 amino acids: CAWSLLYGYTF. The CDR3 DNA reads TGTGCCTGGAGCCTTCTCTATGGCTACACCTTC.

This rearrangement joins TRBV11-2 to TRBJ1-1, with 10 bases matching TRBD1. The CDR3 is made up of 15 amino acids. V shed 5 bases, J shed 1 base, and the junction held 4 bases outside the gene matches. The germline V gene encodes CDR1 SGHAT and CDR2 FQNNGV. The CDR3 region has the DNA TGTGCCAGCAGCACCCGGGACAGGGGGAACACTGAAGCTTTCTTT. The encoded protein is CASSTRDRGNTEAFF.

The chain uses TRBV11-2 and TRBJ1-1, with 7 positions matching TRBD1. The CDR3 totals 14 residues. Germline CDR1 and CDR2: SGHAT and FQNNGV. J lost 7 bases, V lost 5 bases, and 10 bases had no gene match. This CDR3 reads CASSPPGQSLEAFF. CDR3 coding DNA: TGTGCCAGCAGCCCACCGGGACAGTCGCTTGAAGCTTTCTTT. Full variable domain (remainder filled in from reference TRBV11-2 and TRBJ1-1): EAGVAQSPRYKIIEKRQSVAFWCNPISGHATLYWYQQILGQGPKLLIQFQNNGVVDDSQLPKDRFSAERLKGVDSTLKIQPAKLEDSAVYLCASSPPGQSLEAFFGQGTRLTVV.

Details on this clone: In the same sample, other DNA sequences code for this CDR3. The chain links TRBV5-6 to TRBJ1-2, with D perhaps matching TRBD1 (5 bases). V was pared by 0 bases and J by 4 bases, with 7 bases between. The CDR3 length is 13 residues. Germline CDR1 SGHDT, CDR2 YYEEEE. CDR3 sequence reads: CASSLGQSYGYTF. The CDR3 nucleotides are TGTGCCAGCAGCTTGGGACAGTCCTATGGCTACACCTTC.

This clone showed up just a few times. The chain employs TRBV5-1 and TRBJ1-1; tentative D call: TRBD1 (5 bases). CDR3 length: 15 amino acids. Germline CDR1 SGHRS, CDR2 YFSETQ. Trimming stripped 3 bases from V and 2 bases from J, with 14 bases between. The CDR3 here is CASSSSETANTEAFF. In nucleotides, the CDR3 is TGCGCCAGCAGCTCCTCGGAGACAGCCAACACTGAAGCTTTCTTT.

This rearrangement joins TRBV5-1 to TRBJ1-1; TRBD1 matches at 7 bases. The germline V gene has CDR1 SGHRS and CDR2 YFSETQ. V lost 6 bases, J lost 6 bases, and 20 bases stayed unmatched. The CDR3 extends over 17 amino acids. DNA for the CDR3: TGCGCCAGCAACCCTTTAGGGACAGCACCGGGGGGGGCTGAAGCTTTCTTT. Its translation is CASNPLGTAPGGAEAFF.

This sequence joins TRBV19 and TRBJ1-1, with D hard to call. Trimming cost V 10 bases and J 6 bases, with 15 bases left between them. The germline V gene encodes CDR1 LNHDA and CDR2 SQIVND (reference sequence). The CDR3 covers 12 residues. The chain's CDR3 is CATRTGLAEAFF. The CDR3 region has the DNA TGTGCCACAAGGACGGGGTTGGCTGAAGCTTTCTTT.

J is TRBJ2-5 and V is TRBV4-1; 8 nucleotides match TRBD2. This CDR3 has 16 residues. Germline CDR1 is MGHRA and CDR2 is YSYEKL. V shed 8 bases and J 1 base; nucleotides not matched to a gene: 12. The CDR3 spells CASSNTISGGQETQYF. CDR3 sequence (DNA): TGCGCCAGCTCGAATACCATCAGCGGGGGCCAAGAGACCCAGTACTTC.

The chain has TRBV6-1 and TRBJ2-7, with 8 positions matching TRBD1. V shed 0 bases and J 7 bases; nucleotides not matched to a gene: 5. The CDR3 length is 14 residues. Germline V gene data show CDR1 as MNHNS and CDR2 as SASEGT. Here the CDR3 DNA reads TGTGCCAGCAGTGAAGCCTTTCGACAGGGGGAGCAGTACTTC. Its translation: CASSEAFRQGEQYF.

The chain links TRBV30 to TRBJ2-1; 11 bases match TRBD2. With 2 bases clipped from V and 4 bases from J, the junction kept 7 bases outside the gene matches. Germline CDR1 GTSNPN, CDR2 SVGIG (reference sequence). The CDR3 is 16 residues long. The CDR3 coding sequence is TGTGCCTGGAGTTCGCCTAGCGGGGGGACTTACAATGAGCAGTTCTTC. Amino acid sequence: CAWSSPSGGTYNEQFF.

This clone has a single count. The chain links TRBV19 to TRBJ2-7, with TRBD2 as a possible D gene (6 bases). The germline V gene encodes CDR1 LNHDA and CDR2 SQIVND (reference sequence). Deletions cut 3 bases from V and 2 bases from J, with 14 bases between. The CDR3 consists of 15 residues. The CDR3 coding sequence is TGTGCCAGTAGTATTCTGTTAGCGGAGACCTACGAGCAGTACTTC. Its protein is CASSILLAETYEQYF. Variable domain in full (rest from reference TRBV19 and TRBJ2-7): DGGITQSPKYLFRKEGQNVTLSCEQNLNHDAMYWYRQDPGQGLRLIYYSQIVNDFQKGDIAEGYSVSREKKESFPLTVTSAQKNPTAFYLCASSILLAETYEQYFGPGTRLTVT.

The CDR3 loop is CASSYPPGQINEQYF. Written as DNA, the CDR3 is TGTGCCAGCAGTTACCCCCCGGGACAGATAAACGAGCAGTACTTC. The chain couples TRBV6-2 or TRBV6-3 to TRBJ2-7; 7 bases match TRBD1. V lost 2 bases and J lost 5; bases outside the gene matches: 9. Germline CDR1 is MNHEY and CDR2 is SVGEGT. The CDR3 is 15 amino acids.

The chain employs TRBV7-9 and TRBJ1-4; D is undetermined. CDR1 and CDR2 (germline): SEHNR, FQNEAQ (reference sequence). Deletions cut 4 bases from V and 6 bases from J, with 12 bases between. CDR3 length: 14 residues. The CDR3: CASSSPRGDEKLFF. CDR3 nucleotides: TGTGCCAGCAGCTCCCCTCGAGGTGATGAAAAACTGTTTTTT.

On this clone: This CDR3 is also generated by other DNA sequences in the sample. The chain joins TRBV30 to TRBJ2-3; D is possibly TRBD2 (6 bases). The germline V and J ends were trimmed by 2 bases and 5 bases, with 8 bases remaining between them. The CDR3 runs to 12 residues. The germline CDR1 and CDR2 sequences are GTSNPN and SVGIG (reference sequence). CDR3 DNA: TGTGCCTGGAGTAAGGGAGGAGATACGCAGTATTTT. Translating gives CAWSKGGDTQYF.

The CDR3 DNA reads TGTGCCAGCAGCGTGGGCAGACCATCCAACACTGAAGCTTTCTTT. Amino acid sequence: CASSVGRPSNTEAFF. This chain joins TRBV9 and TRBJ1-1; D remains ambiguous. Germline V CDR1 and CDR2: SGDLS, YYNGEE. This CDR3 comprises 15 residues. With 2 bases removed from V and 2 bases from J, the gap between germline ends came to 13 bases.

This chain connects TRBV12-1 to TRBJ2-7; TRBD2, the D gene given by the table, was not confirmed from the DNA. TRBV12-1 represents a pseudogene. The CDR3 spans 13 residues. CDR3 amino acids: CASSSRDSYEQYF. In DNA form, the CDR3 reads TGTGCCAGCAGCTCCCGGGACTCCTACGAGCAGTACTTC.

This clone appeared once. This CDR3 is also generated by other DNA sequences in the sample. The chain couples TRBV6-5 to TRBJ1-1; 8 nucleotides agree with TRBD1. Germline CDR1 and CDR2: MNHEY and SVGAGI. V shed 4 bases, J shed 2 bases, and the junction held 6 bases outside the gene matches. The CDR3 length is 15 residues. CDR3 sequence reads: CASSSLGQGNTEAFF. The CDR3 coding sequence is TGTGCCAGCAGTTCCCTAGGACAGGGAAACACTGAAGCTTTCTTT.

The chain carries TRBV20-1 and TRBJ2-7; D remains ambiguous. With 0 bases removed from V and 6 bases from J, the gap between germline ends came to 6 bases. The CDR3 is made up of 11 amino acids. Germline-derived CDR1 and CDR2 are DFQATT and SNEGSKA (reference sequence). The CDR3 DNA follows: TGCAGTGCTAGAGAGTCGGTCGAGCAGTACTTC. This codes for CSARESVEQYF.

This clone appeared a few times. The chain combines TRBV5-4 with TRBJ2-2; D is unclear. The CDR3 covers 15 residues. With 1 base removed from V and 0 bases from J, the gap between germline ends came to 7 bases. The germline CDR1 and CDR2 sequences are SGHNT and YYREEE (reference sequence). The CDR3 DNA reads as TGTGCCAGCAGCTTGCCAGGTCCGAACACCGGGGAGCTGTTTTTT. Residues: CASSLPGPNTGELFF.

The rearrangement joins TRBV6-6 to TRBJ2-7; TRBD2 aligns across 7 bases. CDR1 MNHNY and CDR2 SVGAGI come from the germline V gene (reference sequence). The V segment lost 7 bases and the J segment 0 bases; nucleotides outside the gene matches: 9. CDR3 length equals 15 residues. The CDR3 is CASTIWGDYSYEQYF. Written as DNA, the CDR3 is TGTGCCAGCACCATATGGGGGGACTACTCCTACGAGCAGTACTTC.

V usage is TRBV25-1 and J usage is TRBJ2-4, with D perhaps TRBD2 (6 bases). Germline loops: CDR1 MGHDK, CDR2 SYGVNS. The CDR3 consists of 12 residues. V lost 4 bases to trimming and J lost 13 bases, with 14 bases between them. CDR3 sequence reads: CASSASGLRQYF. In DNA form, the CDR3 reads TGTGCCAGCAGTGCCTCGGGACTCAGGCAGTACTTC.

This clone has a handful of counts. The V call is TRBV12-3 or TRBV12-4, the J call TRBJ1-5; D not certain. With 2 bases removed from V and 6 bases from J, the gap between germline ends came to 5 bases. This CDR3 spans 12 amino acids. The CDR3: CASSLLLQPQHF. The DNA for the CDR3 is TGTGCCAGCAGTTTACTTCTTCAGCCCCAGCATTTT.

The V gene is TRBV28, the J gene TRBJ1-5; D is unresolved. Germline V lookup: CDR1 MDHEN, CDR2 SYDVKM. The CDR3 loop spans 14 amino acids. The V end lost 6 bases, the J end lost 4 bases, and 13 bases lay between the germline ends. CDR3 DNA sequence: TGTGCCAGCAGCCGGAGGCTGCATAATCAGCCCCAGCATTTT. Amino acid sequence: CASSRRLHNQPQHF.

This chain's CDR3 is CASSPGQRPSPLHF. As DNA, the CDR3 is TGTGCCAGTAGCCCGGGACAGAGACCCTCACCCCTCCACTTT. This sequence joins TRBV19 and TRBJ1-6; 7 nucleotides agree with TRBD1. CDR1 LNHDA and CDR2 SQIVND come from the germline V gene (reference sequence). CDR3 size: 14 residues. With V trimmed by 6 bases and J by 10 bases, 9 bases remained unmatched.

This chain links TRBV30 with TRBJ1-2; D might be TRBD1 (5 bases). V was shortened by 4 bases and J by 7 bases, with 19 bases between the two germline ends. There are 14 residues in the CDR3. The V gene's germline CDR1 is GTSNPN and CDR2 SVGIG (reference sequence). The CDR3 sequence is CAWTQLSGTFGYTF. The CDR3 bases are TGTGCCTGGACTCAACTATCAGGGACTTTTGGCTACACCTTC.

The chain is built from TRBV18 and TRBJ1-3, with D possibly matching TRBD1 (5 bases). The CDR3 runs to 14 residues. Germline V gene sequence: CDR1 KGHSH, CDR2 LQKENI. With 3 bases removed from V and 7 bases from J, the gap between germline ends came to 13 bases. The CDR3 reads CASSPAWGRNTIYF. The CDR3, as DNA: TGTGCCAGCTCACCTGCCTGGGGGAGGAACACCATATATTTT.